This is a list of T cell receptor beta chains from one sample in a study of cytomegalovirus exposure and HLA in healthy donors. The protocol was immunoSEQ multiplex PCR, while the TCRdb copy is restricted to in-frame clones and leaves out a portion. In the table there are roughly 150,000 clones, roughly 83% of which are singletons. Sample: PBMCs. Receptor source: a woman under 30 in good health and CMV-seronegative. Both conserved end residues are part of each CDR3. D genes are given only for firm matches. Expanded clones are given a class, and other clones once, few, many or no size at all.

once TRBJ2-1 TRBV5-1 TRBD1 CASSLDLDREYEQFF TGCGCCAGCAGCTTGGATTTGGACAGGGAGTATGAGCAGTTCTTC
NA TRBJ2-7 TRBV11-3 TRBD2 CASSPRTSYEQYF TGTGCCAGCAGCCCAAGGACTAGCTACGAGCAGTACTTC
NA TRBJ2-5 TRBV6-1 TRBD1 CASRRLDRAQETQYF TGTGCCAGCAGACGTCTGGACAGGGCACAAGAGACCCAGTACTTC
few TRBJ2-7 TRBV6-1 NA CASSTSGGSGEQYF NA
NA TRBJ1-1 TRBV5-1 NA CASRAVGQSNTEAFF TGCGCCAGCAGGGCTGTCGGACAGTCGAACACTGAAGCTTTCTTT
NA TRBJ2-6 TRBV6-4 TRBD1 CASSLQGEPAGANVLTF TGTGCCAGCAGTTTACAGGGGGAACCGGCTGGGGCCAACGTCCTGACTTTC
NA TRBJ1-1 TRBV6-1 TRBD1 CARDGTEDTEAFF TGTGCCAGGGACGGGACAGAAGACACTGAAGCTTTCTTT
once TRBJ2-3 TRBV4-2 NA CASSQRGEPTDTQYF TGTGCCAGCAGCCAGCGGGGTGAACCCACAGATACGCAGTATTTT
NA TRBJ2-7 TRBV6-5 NA CASSYARTYEQYF TGTGCCAGCAGTTACGCCAGAACCTACGAGCAGTACTTC
few TRBJ1-1 TRBV30 NA CAFGRGFTEAFF TGTGCCTTCGGTAGGGGTTTCACTGAAGCTTTCTTT
few TRBJ1-6 TRBV19 NA CASSEGSSYNSPLHF TGTGCCAGTAGTGAAGGGAGCTCCTATAATTCACCCCTCCACTTT
few TRBJ1-1 TRBV12-5 NA CASGLVAGNTEAFF TGTGCTAGTGGTTTGGTAGCAGGGAACACTGAAGCTTTCTTT
NA TRBJ1-5 TRBV19 NA CASSRGVGQSNQPQHF TGTGCCAGTAGTAGGGGTGTCGGACAGAGCAATCAGCCCCAGCATTTT
NA TRBJ1-1 TRBV9 NA CASSVSGTEAFF TGTGCCAGCAGCGTTTCAGGGACTGAAGCTTTCTTT
NA TRBJ2-5 TRBV5-4 TRBD1 CASSLDRGYQETQYF TGTGCCAGCAGCTTGGACAGGGGTTACCAAGAGACCCAGTACTTC